The clone carrying this T cell receptor beta chain showed up many times. The antigen remains unidentified. This sample is part of a study of CD8 T cells in ankylosing spondylitis. The CDR3 covers 13 residues. Deletions cut 3 bases from V and 2 bases from J, with 8 bases between. Germline V lookup: CDR1 SGHRS, CDR2 YFSETQ. Whole-study findings and limits: It appeared that ankylosing spondylitis blood was characterized by a TCR beta motif of 8 or 9 highly homologous variants.

TCRdb analysed the 5' RACE reads with MiXCR anew, one entry per CDR3 protein. The sample consists of some 140,000 distinct CDR3 sequences, 7% to 8% of them appearing once. The chain recombines TRBV5-1 with TRBJ1-1, with no clear D. The specimen was blood, either unsorted or a sorted T cell fraction (not recorded which). This sequence originates from a female donor with ankylosing spondylitis or in good health (not recorded which). CDR3 protein: CASSSPINTEAFF. Written as DNA, the CDR3 is TGCGCCAGCAGCTCCCCGATTAACACTGAAGCTTTCTTT. Using reference TRBV5-1 and TRBJ1-1 for the parts outside the CDR3, the full variable domain is KAGVTQTPRYLIKTRGQQVTLSCSPISGHRSVSWYQQTPGQGLQFLFEYFSETQRNKGNFPGRFSGRQFSNSRSEMNVSTLELGDSALYLCASSSPINTEAFFGQGTRLTVV.